This T cell receptor beta chain stems from a study of T cell repertoires in cytomegalovirus infection. At the level of the study: Public signatures in TCR beta pointed to CMV infection and matching HLA type.

Study-wide results and caveats: HLA-C-restricted CMV-specific TCR beta clonotypes were dominant in the ex vivo response.

MiXCR was run by TCRdb on the reads, yielding one entry per CDR3 protein. The sample records 450,000 to 650,000 distinct CDR3 sequences, roughly 42% being singletons. CDR3 length equals 14 residues. Looked up from germline, CDR1 is SGHNT and CDR2 is YYREEE (reference sequence). Trimming stripped 0 bases from V and 6 bases from J, with 11 bases between. Comments on this clonotype: Its antigen is unknown.

The chain uses TRBV5-4 and TRBJ2-3; D possibly uses TRBD1 or TRBD2 (5 bases each). This TCR came from a human donor in good health (CMV status not recorded). Some clones in this sample may be carry-over from other donors' samples. Sequenced material: cultured PBMCs, taken from culture after CMV antigen stimulation. CDR3 loop: CASSLVLRGDTQYF. In nucleotides, the CDR3 is TGTGCCAGCAGCTTGGTTCTGAGGGGTGATACGCAGTATTTT.